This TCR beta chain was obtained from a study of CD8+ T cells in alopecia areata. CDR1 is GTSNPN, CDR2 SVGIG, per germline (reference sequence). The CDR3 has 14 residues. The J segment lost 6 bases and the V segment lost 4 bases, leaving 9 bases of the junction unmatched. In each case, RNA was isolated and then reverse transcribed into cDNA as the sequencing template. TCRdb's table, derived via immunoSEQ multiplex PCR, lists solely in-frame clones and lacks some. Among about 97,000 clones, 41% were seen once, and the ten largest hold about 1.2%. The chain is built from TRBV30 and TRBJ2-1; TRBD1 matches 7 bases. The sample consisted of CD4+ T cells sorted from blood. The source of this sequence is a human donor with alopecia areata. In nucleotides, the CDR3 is TGTGCCTGGACTCCGGGACAGTACCTCAATGAGCAGTTCTTC. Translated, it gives CAWTPGQYLNEQFF.